The next 14 T cell receptor beta chains were all read from a single sample in a study of blood T cell repertoires in COVID-19. Data came from immunoSEQ multiplex PCR; TCRdb stores just in-frame clones and leaves some out. Among about 69,000 clones, under 85% were seen once, and the ten largest hold approximately 15%. Source material: peripheral blood. The origin of the receptors is a man between 60 and 75 years old with acute or convalescent COVID-19.

This sequence joins TRBV28 and TRBJ2-1, with D possibly matching TRBD1 (6 bases). The CDR3 runs 15 residues. V dropped 3 bases and J dropped 6 bases, with 15 bases sitting between them. Looked up from germline, CDR1 is MDHEN and CDR2 is SYDVKM. The chain's CDR3 is CASSLPTGLANEQFF. In DNA form, the CDR3 reads TGTGCCAGCAGTTTGCCCACAGGGTTGGCCAATGAGCAGTTCTTC.

V gene TRBV15 combines with J gene TRBJ2-1; D remains ambiguous. V lost 7 bases and J lost 4, with 14 bases in between. Germline CDR1 LNHNV, CDR2 YYDKDF (reference sequence). CDR3 length: 14 residues. The CDR3 sequence is CATTDPLQYNEQFF. The DNA for the CDR3 is TGTGCCACCACCGACCCCCTACAGTACAATGAGCAGTTCTTC.

The J gene is TRBJ1-2, the V gene TRBV5-1; D is perhaps TRBD1 (5 bases). Germline lookup yields CDR1 SGHRS and CDR2 YFSETQ. Between the trimmed V and J ends, which lost 2 bases and 1 base, there was a span of 12 bases. CDR3 size: 15 residues. This chain's CDR3 is CASSFRTQSNYGYTF. For the CDR3, the DNA is TGCGCCAGCAGCTTCCGGACACAAAGTAACTATGGCTACACCTTC.

This chain uses TRBV6-6 with TRBJ1-1; 8 bases agree with TRBD1. V shed 5 bases, J shed 5 bases, and the junction held 7 bases outside the gene matches. This CDR3 is built from 14 residues. Germline values: CDR1 MNHNY, CDR2 SVGAGI (reference sequence). CDR3: CASSAGQGGTEAFF. The CDR3 region has the DNA TGTGCCAGCAGTGCCGGACAGGGTGGGACTGAAGCTTTCTTT.

The gene calls are TRBV6-2 or TRBV6-3 and TRBJ1-2, with 10 positions matching TRBD1. The CDR3 has 19 amino acids. Germline CDR1 reads MNHEY; CDR2 reads SVGEGT. Germline trimming cut 5 bases from V and 7 bases from J; bases unmatched to any gene: 22. CDR3 DNA: TGTGCCAGCAGTCTACTGCCTCCCGGGACAGGGGACCCTCGAAGTGGCTACACCTTC. Protein product: CASSLLPPGTGDPRSGYTF.

This rearrangement joins TRBV2 to TRBJ2-7, with TRBD1 as a possible D gene (6 bases). Trimming left V 8 bases short and J 1 base short, with 12 bases between. The CDR3 extends over 13 amino acids. Germline V CDR1 and CDR2: SNHLY, FYNNEI. This chain's CDR3 is CASVGQTSYEQYF. The CDR3 DNA follows: TGTGCCAGCGTGGGACAAACGTCCTACGAGCAGTACTTC.

The table lists this clone with a few counts. The chain couples TRBV5-8 to TRBJ1-5; 9 bases line up with TRBD1. CDR3 length: 14 amino acids. The J segment lost 6 bases and the V segment lost 3 bases, leaving 4 bases of the junction unmatched. Germline CDR1 is SGHTS and CDR2 is YDEGEE. CDR3 sequence (DNA): TGTGCCAGCAGCTCGGACAGGGGAGGTCAGCCCCAGCATTTT. It translates to CASSSDRGGQPQHF.

This clone was found once. The junction and the germline gene differ at one end; a read error may be behind it. The V call is TRBV4-3, the J call TRBJ2-7; 7 bases match TRBD1. CDR1 is LGHNA, CDR2 YSLEER, per germline. The CDR3 totals 15 residues. As DNA, the CDR3 is TGCACCAGCAGCCTGACAGGGCCCTCTCCCTACGAGCAGTACTTC. It is translated as CTSSLTGPSPYEQYF.

The chain combines TRBV2 with TRBJ2-2; TRBD1 is a possible D gene (5 bases). There are 14 residues in the CDR3. CDR1 and CDR2 from the germline V gene are SNHLY and FYNNEI. With 6 bases removed from V and 1 base from J, the gap between germline ends came to 9 bases. The CDR3 DNA sequence: TGTGCCAGCAGGGGAACAGGGAACACCGGGGAGCTGTTTTTT. It yields the protein CASRGTGNTGELFF.

The chain has TRBV5-1 and TRBJ1-6; 11 bases are shared with TRBD1. This CDR3 is 15 amino acids long. J gave up 6 bases and V 7 bases, and 6 bases lay outside the gene matches. Germline CDR1 reads SGHRS; CDR2 reads YFSETQ. CDR3 bases: TGCGCCAGCCGAGGACAGGGGGCAGTTAATTCACCCCTCCACTTT. Residues: CASRGQGAVNSPLHF.

In this sample, this clone turned up once. The chain recombines TRBV2 with TRBJ1-1, with D possibly being TRBD1 (5 bases). Between the trimmed V and J ends, which lost 4 bases and 4 bases, there was a span of 13 bases. CDR3 length equals 14 residues. Germline CDR1 is SNHLY and CDR2 is FYNNEI. This CDR3 is CASSAGRGGTEAFF. CDR3 sequence (DNA): TGTGCCAGCAGTGCAGGACGGGGGGGCACTGAAGCTTTCTTT. The whole variable domain, filled in from reference TRBV2 and TRBJ1-1, reads EPEVTQTPSHQVTQMGQEVILRCVPISNHLYFYWYRQILGQKVEFLVSFYNNEISEKSEIFDDQFSVERPDGSNFTLKIRSTKLEDSAMYFCASSAGRGGTEAFFGQGTRLTVV.

The V call is TRBV5-1, the J call TRBJ1-6; D perhaps matches TRBD1 (6 bases). V lost 0 bases and J lost 7, with 11 bases in between. This CDR3 contains 15 residues. The germline CDR1 and CDR2 sequences are SGHRS and YFSETQ. The CDR3 DNA follows: TGCGCCAGCAGCTTGGCTGGGGGCCTGAATTCACCCCTCCACTTT. This encodes CASSLAGGLNSPLHF.

The rearrangement joins TRBV19 to TRBJ1-1; D is possibly TRBD1 (6 bases). Germline CDR1 reads LNHDA; CDR2 reads SQIVND (reference sequence). The CDR3 has 15 amino acids. V lost 6 bases and J 4 bases, leaving 18 bases between the germline ends. The chain's CDR3 is CASSRNRAGRTEAFF. In nucleotides, the CDR3 is TGTGCCAGTAGCCGAAACAGGGCAGGGCGCACTGAAGCTTTCTTT.

This clone was seen at least ten times. This rearrangement joins TRBV6-5 to TRBJ1-2, with TRBD1 matching 10 bases. Unmatched junction bases numbered 3, after V lost 2 bases and J lost 6 bases. This CDR3 region has 14 residues. CDR1 is MNHEY and CDR2 is SVGAGI in the germline V gene. The CDR3: CASSYLGQGNGYTF. In DNA form, the CDR3 reads TGTGCCAGCAGTTACCTGGGACAGGGGAATGGCTACACCTTC.